These 11 T cell receptor beta chains were sequenced from one sample in a study of T cells in Graves' hyperthyroidism and ophthalmopathy. RNA transcripts served as the template for amplifying TCR beta CDR3 regions. Researchers ran a first-round RT-PCR on the TCR CDR3 using the HTBI primer set. TCRdb redid the calling of the multiplex PCR reads with MiXCR, one entry per CDR3 protein. The sample has some 400,000 distinct CDR3 sequences, roughly 13% seen once. The specimen sequenced was blood. The receptors were gathered from a woman in her sixties or seventies with Graves' hyperthyroidism.

The chain combines TRBV20-1 with TRBJ1-5, with D perhaps TRBD1 (5 bases). The CDR3 is 14 amino acids. V was shortened by 3 bases and J by 0 bases, with 9 bases between the two germline ends. CDR1 DFQATT and CDR2 SNEGSKA come from the germline V gene (reference sequence). CDR3 sequence reads: CSASSGNSNQPQHF. In DNA form, the CDR3 reads TGCAGTGCTAGCTCAGGGAATAGCAATCAGCCCCAGCATTTT.

This clonotype occurred many times. The J gene is TRBJ1-2, the V gene TRBV2; unclear D gene. Trimming cost V 1 base and J 0 bases, with 18 bases left between them. Germline CDR1 SNHLY, CDR2 FYNNEI. This CDR3 is 18 amino acids long. DNA for the CDR3: TGTGCCAGCAGTGAAGACTCCGTCGCAGTTTGGGCTAACTATGGCTACACCTTC. Translation gives CASSEDSVAVWANYGYTF.

This clonotype has a count of ten or more. The chain is built from TRBV20-1 and TRBJ2-1; 11 bases match TRBD2. This CDR3 comprises 16 residues. Germline CDR1 reads DFQATT; CDR2 reads SNEGSKA (reference sequence). With V trimmed by 0 bases and J by 3 bases, 4 bases remained unmatched. CDR3 in amino acids: CSARDPTSGSYNEQFF. DNA for the CDR3: TGCAGTGCTAGAGACCCAACTAGCGGGAGCTACAATGAGCAGTTCTTC.

This clonotype was recorded many times. V gene TRBV24-1 combines with J gene TRBJ1-2, with 10 bases identical to TRBD1. The V gene end was trimmed by 4 bases and the J gene end by 8 bases; junction bases not matched to a gene: 6. Per germline, CDR1 KGHDR and CDR2 SFDVKD. The CDR3 length is 14 residues. CDR3 sequence: CATSDTDRGQGYTF. The CDR3 DNA reads TGTGCCACCAGTGACACCGACAGGGGGCAGGGCTACACCTTC.

This clonotype was seen a handful of times. A much larger clone lies one base from this, so it may be a read error. The gene calls are TRBV12-3 or TRBV12-4 and TRBJ1-5; no clear D gene. Deletions cut 3 bases from V and 4 bases from J, with 13 bases between. The CDR3 has 15 residues. The CDR3 bases are TGTGCCAGCAGTTTGGGCCAAGCACTTAATCAGCCCCAGCATTTT. Its protein product is CASSLGQALNQPQHF.

The genes are TRBV28 and TRBJ2-1; 8 bases match TRBD2. The V segment lost 7 bases and the J segment 2 bases; nucleotides outside the gene matches: 13. The CDR3 totals 17 residues. Germline assignment: CDR1 MDHEN and CDR2 SYDVKM. CDR3: CASNSRGGRGAYNEQFF. The CDR3 nucleotides are TGTGCCAGCAACTCTCGCGGGGGGCGGGGGGCCTACAATGAGCAGTTCTTC.

This clonotype was counted only a few times. The rearrangement joins TRBV18 to TRBJ2-4, with 10 bases identical to TRBD1. Germline loops: CDR1 KGHSH, CDR2 LQKENI. The CDR3 contains 16 residues. The ends lost 8 bases at V and 5 bases at J; junction bases unmatched: 12. This CDR3 reads CASPLAGTGAENIQYF. The CDR3 region has the DNA TGTGCCAGCCCACTTGCCGGGACAGGGGCCGAAAACATTCAGTACTTC.

This clonotype was observed a handful of times. The CDR3 DNA is TGCAGTGTACTAACTAGCGGGAGAGGGCCAGATACGCAGTATTTT. Encoded protein: CSVLTSGRGPDTQYF. This sequence joins TRBV20-1 and TRBJ2-3; 11 nucleotides match TRBD2. CDR3 length equals 15 residues. Germline CDR1 is DFQATT and CDR2 is SNEGSKA (reference sequence). V shed 7 bases and J 4 bases; nucleotides not matched to a gene: 10.

This clonotype appeared many times. J is TRBJ1-5 and V is TRBV27; D uncertain. V was pared by 0 bases and J by 3 bases, with 6 bases between. The CDR3 is made up of 14 amino acids. Germline V CDR1 and CDR2: MNHEY, SMNVEV (reference sequence). CDR3 bases: TGTGCCAGCAGTTTATCTCCTCACAATCAGCCCCAGCATTTT. It encodes CASSLSPHNQPQHF.

Turning to this clonotype: A much larger clonotype is one base distant, so this may be a read error. V usage is TRBV20-1 and J usage is TRBJ2-3; 7 bases are a match to TRBD2. V trimming: 8 bases; J trimming: 7 bases; junction bases outside the gene matches: 12. Germline assignment: CDR1 DFQATT and CDR2 SNEGSKA (reference sequence). The CDR3 runs 13 residues. CDR3 in amino acids: CSSDLGRGHTQYF. CDR3 bases: TGCAGTTCCGATTTGGGGAGGGGACATACGCAGTATTTT.

This sequence joins TRBV10-2 and TRBJ1-2, with TRBD1 matching over 7 bases. CDR3 length: 12 residues. V trimming: 8 bases; J trimming: 2 bases; junction bases outside the gene matches: 2. Germline V gives CDR1 WSHSY, CDR2 SAAADI. In nucleotides, the CDR3 is TGCGCCAGCCGACAGGGAAACTATGGCTACACCTTC. Residues: CASRQGNYGYTF.